This T cell receptor beta chain was profiled in a study of shared clonotypes between healthy human individuals. On the study more broadly: CD8 memory received one plate per donor, CD8 naive two, CD4 memory three and CD4 naive three.

This clone was counted once. Profiling relied on immunoSEQ multiplex PCR, and the TCRdb table lists in-frame clones only, not all of them. The profile shows about 2.3 million clones, 80% to 95% of them singletons. CDR1 MDHEN and CDR2 SYDVKM come from the germline V gene. V was pared by 8 bases and J by 0 bases, with 10 bases of the junction left unmatched. This CDR3 contains 16 residues. This TCR was recovered from a man between 18 and 35 years old in good health. Some clones in this sample may be carry-over from other donors' samples. The chain links TRBV28 to TRBJ1-3; TRBD1 agrees at 7 bases. The material sequenced was naive CD4+ T cells from PBMCs. Subset defined: CD45RA+ positively selected. The chain's CDR3 is CASFPGGPNSGNTIYF. CDR3 sequence (DNA): TGTGCCAGCTTCCCAGGGGGTCCAAACTCTGGAAACACCATATATTTT.